These 6 T cell receptor beta chains were sequenced from one sample in a study of cytomegalovirus exposure and HLA in healthy donors. Vbeta (60) and Jbeta (13) primers were used in the PCR. Some clones are missing from TCRdb's copy, which holds only in-frame ones; the method was immunoSEQ multiplex PCR. The sample records approximately 180,000 clones, around 80% being singletons. Material: PBMCs. The receptors stem from a young man in good health and CMV-seropositive.

The V and J genes are TRBV12-5 and TRBJ2-3; maybe TRBD2 (7 bases). The germline gives CDR1 LGHNT, CDR2 FRNRAP. V lost 1 base and J 1 base, leaving 9 bases between the germline ends. The CDR3 totals 15 residues. DNA of the CDR3: TGTGCTAGTGGTTTGGGAGGGGGGGGCACAGATACGCAGTATTTT. It is translated as CASGLGGGGTDTQYF.

The chain is built from TRBV28 and TRBJ2-1; D may be TRBD2 (5 bases). V lost 5 bases, J lost 4 bases, and 15 bases lay in between. There are 15 residues in the CDR3. The germline gives CDR1 MDHEN, CDR2 SYDVKM. The CDR3 region is CASSPTGERYNEQFF. The DNA for the CDR3 is TGTGCCAGCAGTCCCACCGGGGAGCGGTACAATGAGCAGTTCTTC.

The chain links TRBV5-4 to TRBJ2-1; a possible D gene is TRBD1 (6 bases). The germline gives CDR1 SGHNT, CDR2 YYREEE (reference sequence). The germline V and J ends were trimmed by 4 bases and 1 base, with 21 bases remaining between them. The CDR3 contains 18 residues. Here the CDR3 reads CASSAPNIQGRSYNEQFF. The CDR3 coding sequence is TGTGCCAGCAGCGCACCCAACATACAGGGCCGGTCCTACAATGAGCAGTTCTTC.

In this sample, this clone turned up a few times. The V and J genes are TRBV4-1 and TRBJ1-5, with 7 bases identical to TRBD1. With V trimmed by 0 bases and J by 5 bases, 13 bases remained unmatched. The CDR3 sequence is 18 residues long. Per the germline V gene, CDR1 is MGHRA and CDR2 is YSYEKL. CDR3 coding DNA: TGCGCCAGCAGCCAAGAACCAGAAAACAGGGGCACCGATCAGCCCCAGCATTTT. It specifies CASSQEPENRGTDQPQHF.

The chain recombines TRBV15 with TRBJ1-4; 9 bases match TRBD1. This CDR3 is 15 amino acids long. In germline, CDR1 is LNHNV, CDR2 YYDKDF (reference sequence). Trimming took 2 bases from V and 5 from J; bases not matched to a gene: 3. The DNA for the CDR3 is TGTGCCACCAGCAGACCCGGGACAGGGAATGAAAAACTGTTTTTT. Protein: CATSRPGTGNEKLFF.

The gene calls are TRBV4-2 and TRBJ1-4, with 11 bases that match TRBD1. The germline gives CDR1 LGHNA, CDR2 YNFKEQ. Unmatched junction bases numbered 4, after V lost 0 bases and J lost 7 bases. The CDR3 covers 16 residues. The CDR3 region has the DNA TGTGCCAGCAGCCAAGATTCGGGGACAGGGGGTGAAAAACTGTTTTTT. This sequence encodes CASSQDSGTGGEKLFF.